These 32 T cell receptor beta chains came from one sample sequenced in a study of T cell responses to AZD1222 COVID-19 vaccine. Here immunoSEQ multiplex PCR was the method, and the copy in TCRdb shows in-frame clones only, minus some. The sample includes approximately 180,000 clones, around 94% of them seen just once. The sequencing used peripheral blood, collected on day 0 of AZD1222 vaccination. The receptors here all came from an adult in good health.

This chain joins TRBV19 and TRBJ1-1; D unclear. V was pared by 5 bases and J by 7 bases, with 11 bases between. The CDR3 sequence is 12 residues long. Germline V gene lookup returns CDR1 LNHDA and CDR2 SQIVND (reference sequence). Here the CDR3 reads CASSFGRIEAFF. The CDR3 nucleotides read TGTGCCAGTAGTTTCGGACGGATTGAAGCTTTCTTT.

The rearrangement uses TRBV5-8 and TRBJ1-5; 8 bases are a match to TRBD1. CDR3 length equals 15 residues. Germline V gene sequence: CDR1 SGHTS, CDR2 YDEGEE. V dropped 3 bases and J dropped 2; count of bases not matched to a gene: 4. CDR3 sequence (DNA): TGTGCCAGCAGCTATGGGACAGGCGGCAATCAGCCCCAGCATTTT. This encodes CASSYGTGGNQPQHF.

This chain connects TRBV6-5 to TRBJ2-2; D is perhaps TRBD2 (6 bases). This CDR3 is 15 amino acids long. Trimming shortened V by 6 bases and J by 3 bases, and 14 bases separated the two germline ends. Germline V gives CDR1 MNHEY, CDR2 SVGAGI. As DNA, the CDR3 is TGTGCCAGCAGCCCCACTAGCAGCGACACCGGGGAGCTGTTTTTT. As protein: CASSPTSSDTGELFF.

The V call is TRBV4-2, the J call TRBJ1-3; no clear D gene. Germline V gene sequence: CDR1 LGHNA, CDR2 YNFKEQ. The V end was cut by 7 bases, the J end by 0 bases, with 22 bases between. The length of the CDR3 is 18 residues. The CDR3: CASTPSAAGTSSGNTIYF. In DNA form, the CDR3 reads TGTGCCAGCACCCCGTCCGCCGCAGGCACCAGCTCTGGAAACACCATATATTTT.

This chain uses TRBV28 with TRBJ1-2; no reliable D call. Trimming took off 10 bases at V and 4 bases at J, with 7 bases between the two ends. The germline V gene encodes CDR1 MDHEN and CDR2 SYDVKM. This CDR3 has 10 amino acids. As DNA, the CDR3 is TGTGCCACCCATTTCTATGGCTACACCTTC. Its translation: CATHFYGYTF.

The chain joins TRBV11-2 to TRBJ1-1; no firm D call. CDR3 size: 14 residues. The V and J ends lost 2 bases and 7 bases respectively, with 14 bases between them. CDR1 is SGHAT and CDR2 is FQNNGV in the germline V gene. Here the CDR3 reads CASSLIGQVGEAFF. DNA for the CDR3: TGTGCCAGCAGCTTAATTGGGCAGGTTGGTGAAGCTTTCTTT. The full variable domain, rest sourced from reference TRBV11-2 and TRBJ1-1, is EAGVAQSPRYKIIEKRQSVAFWCNPISGHATLYWYQQILGQGPKLLIQFQNNGVVDDSQLPKDRFSAERLKGVDSTLKIQPAKLEDSAVYLCASSLIGQVGEAFFGQGTRLTVV.

The chain links TRBV28 to TRBJ1-1, with D perhaps TRBD1 (6 bases). The germline V gene encodes CDR1 MDHEN and CDR2 SYDVKM. The CDR3 loop spans 15 amino acids. Trimming cost V 7 bases and J 5 bases, with 20 bases left between them. CDR3 sequence (DNA): TGTGCCAGCACCCCCCAGAAGGGGGTAACTACTGAAGCTTTCTTT. Translating it yields CASTPQKGVTTEAFF.

The genes are TRBV5-5 and TRBJ1-1; D call uncertain. The V end lost 4 bases, the J end lost 3 bases, and 13 bases lay between the germline ends. This CDR3 has 14 amino acids. Germline-derived CDR1 and CDR2 are SGHKS and YYEKEE (reference sequence). CDR3 in DNA: TGTGCCAGCAGCCAAAGAGTGGAGTACACTGAAGCTTTCTTT. Translating gives CASSQRVEYTEAFF.

The chain combines TRBV28 with TRBJ1-2; D is perhaps TRBD1 (5 bases). This CDR3 is 12 amino acids long. V lost 6 bases and J lost 6, with 11 bases in between. The germline V gene has CDR1 MDHEN and CDR2 SYDVKM. CDR3 loop: CASSNNRHGYTF. CDR3 nucleotide sequence: TGTGCCAGCAGCAACAACAGGCATGGCTACACCTTC.

The chain recombines TRBV28 with TRBJ1-2; D is possibly TRBD1 (6 bases). V was shortened by 8 bases and J by 4 bases, with 11 bases between the two germline ends. Looked up from germline, CDR1 is MDHEN and CDR2 is SYDVKM. This CDR3 is 12 amino acids long. The CDR3 DNA is TGTGCCAGCTCCAGGGGCCTCTATGGCTACACCTTC. It is translated as CASSRGLYGYTF.

This clone was picked up one time. The rearrangement links TRBV24-1 to TRBJ1-5, with 7 bases identical to TRBD1. Germline-derived CDR1 and CDR2 are KGHDR and SFDVKD. CDR3 length: 15 amino acids. Trimming took 6 bases from V and 1 from J; bases not matched to a gene: 5. CDR3 DNA: TGTGCCACCAGTCAAGACAGGGTAAGCAATCAGCCCCAGCATTTT. It translates to CATSQDRVSNQPQHF.

This clone was seen once. The genes are TRBV6-5 and TRBJ2-2, with 9 nucleotides matching TRBD2. CDR3 length: 15 residues. Germline V gives CDR1 MNHEY, CDR2 SVGAGI. The trim removed 6 bases at V and 1 base at J, leaving 3 bases unmatched. CDR3 sequence: CASRIAGENTGELFF. CDR3 coding DNA: TGTGCCAGCAGAATAGCGGGAGAGAACACCGGGGAGCTGTTTTTT.

This chain uses TRBV4-3 with TRBJ1-4, with TRBD1 matching over 8 bases. Trimming took 4 bases from V and 7 from J; bases not matched to a gene: 8. The V gene's germline CDR1 is LGHNA and CDR2 YSLEER. The CDR3 is made up of 15 amino acids. The CDR3 region has the DNA TGCGCCAGCAGCCTCACAGGGGGGACGAGTGAAAAACTGTTTTTT. Its translation is CASSLTGGTSEKLFF.

The chain couples TRBV5-1 to TRBJ2-5; TRBD2 aligns across 14 bases. The CDR3 sequence is 18 residues long. The junction had 13 bases not matched to a gene; V was cut back by 4 bases and J by 5 bases. Per the germline V gene, CDR1 is SGHRS and CDR2 is YFSETQ. The CDR3 is CASSPGLAGGPEGETQYF. CDR3 DNA: TGCGCCAGCAGCCCCGGACTAGCGGGGGGTCCCGAGGGTGAGACCCAGTACTTC. The full variable domain, with the rest looked up from reference TRBV5-1 and TRBJ2-5, is KAGVTQTPRYLIKTRGQQVTLSCSPISGHRSVSWYQQTPGQGLQFLFEYFSETQRNKGNFPGRFSGRQFSNSRSEMNVSTLELGDSALYLCASSPGLAGGPEGETQYFGPGTRLLVL.

The chain links TRBV4-2 to TRBJ2-2; a weak D match, TRBD2 (6 bases). The germline V gene has CDR1 LGHNA and CDR2 YNFKEQ. V was cut by 7 bases and J by 0 bases, with 15 bases left in between. The CDR3 sequence is 16 residues long. DNA for the CDR3: TGTGCCAGCAACTCAAGGACTACCTCGAACACCGGGGAGCTGTTTTTT. Protein: CASNSRTTSNTGELFF.

The J gene is TRBJ1-1, the V gene TRBV5-1; 11 positions agree with TRBD1. CDR3 length: 13 residues. Trimming cost V 4 bases and J 5 bases; bases outside gene matches: 1. Germline V gene sequence: CDR1 SGHRS, CDR2 YFSETQ. CDR3 sequence reads: CASSRDRGTEAFF. CDR3 nucleotide sequence: TGCGCCAGCAGCCGGGACAGGGGGACTGAAGCTTTCTTT.

The V call is TRBV24-1, the J call TRBJ1-1; D unclear. V lost 6 bases and J lost 5, with 6 bases in between. The CDR3 has 11 residues. CDR1 is KGHDR and CDR2 is SFDVKD in the germline V gene. The CDR3 region is CATSRGTEAFF. CDR3 nucleotide sequence: TGTGCCACCAGTCGGGGAACTGAAGCTTTCTTT.

DNA for the CDR3: TGTGCCAGCAGTTACCCGTCCCGGACAGGGAACACTGAAGCTTTCTTT. This translates into CASSYPSRTGNTEAFF. This chain links TRBV6-5 with TRBJ1-1; 7 nucleotides match TRBD1. Germline lookup yields CDR1 MNHEY and CDR2 SVGAGI. The junction had 7 bases not matched to a gene; V was cut back by 2 bases and J by 1 base. The CDR3 consists of 16 residues.

The chain joins TRBV7-2 to TRBJ1-1, with TRBD1 as a possible D gene (5 bases). The CDR3 sequence is 14 residues long. Germline-derived CDR1 and CDR2 are SGHTA and FQGNSA. Trimming cost V 5 bases and J 4 bases, with 14 bases left between them. The CDR3 loop reads CASSTQGGTTEAFF. The CDR3 DNA reads TGTGCCAGCAGCACGCAGGGAGGAACCACTGAAGCTTTCTTT.

The genes are TRBV2 and TRBJ1-4, with a tentative D call TRBD1 (6 bases). V was clipped by 2 bases and J by 3 bases, with 7 bases between them. Germline V gene data show CDR1 as SNHLY and CDR2 as FYNNEI. The CDR3 loop spans 14 amino acids. The CDR3 region is CASSERGANEKLFF. The CDR3, as DNA: TGTGCCAGCAGTGAAAGGGGGGCTAATGAAAAACTGTTTTTT.

V and J are TRBV5-1 and TRBJ1-5; 8 nucleotides align to TRBD1. The germline V gene encodes CDR1 SGHRS and CDR2 YFSETQ. The V and J ends lost 4 bases and 2 bases, in that order; junction bases with no gene match: 5. This CDR3 region has 15 residues. CDR3 in amino acids: CASSPSGQGNQPQHF. For the CDR3, the DNA is TGCGCCAGCAGCCCCTCGGGACAGGGCAATCAGCCCCAGCATTTT.

There are a few counts of this clone. This chain uses TRBV6-5 with TRBJ1-3; D remains ambiguous. The CDR3 extends over 13 amino acids. Trimming shortened V by 6 bases and J by 0 bases, and 6 bases separated the two germline ends. Germline CDR1 and CDR2: MNHEY and SVGAGI. CDR3 sequence: CASRGHSGNTIYF. The CDR3 nucleotides read TGTGCCAGCAGGGGTCACTCTGGAAACACCATATATTTT.

This rearrangement joins TRBV4-1 to TRBJ2-7; a possible D gene is TRBD1 (5 bases). V was trimmed by 1 base and J by 2 bases, leaving 12 bases between them. CDR1 is MGHRA and CDR2 is YSYEKL in the germline V gene. The CDR3 extends over 15 amino acids. This CDR3 reads CASSQVWGETYEQYF. The CDR3 DNA follows: TGCGCCAGCAGCCAAGTTTGGGGCGAGACCTACGAGCAGTACTTC.

CDR3 residues: CASSLDQNTEAFF. The DNA for the CDR3 is TGTGCCAGCAGTTTAGACCAGAACACTGAAGCTTTCTTT. V and J are TRBV28 and TRBJ1-1; no firm D call. The V gene lost 2 bases and the J gene lost 1 base, with 5 bases spanning the gap. The CDR3 runs to 13 residues. Germline V gives CDR1 MDHEN, CDR2 SYDVKM.

V and J are TRBV18 and TRBJ1-2; possibly TRBD1 for D (5 bases). This CDR3 region has 16 residues. Trimming pared 3 bases from V and 5 bases from J, leaving 19 bases between. CDR1 and CDR2 from the germline V gene are KGHSH and LQKENI. The CDR3 is CASSPRLGRLSYGYTF. For the CDR3, the DNA is TGTGCCAGCTCACCCCGTTTGGGGCGACTTAGTTATGGCTACACCTTC.

The CDR3 reads CASSPTLGADTQYF. In DNA, the CDR3 is TGTGCCAGCAGCCCTACCCTAGGAGCAGATACGCAGTATTTT. The chain is built from TRBV7-9 and TRBJ2-3; no clear D gene. The germline CDR1 and CDR2 sequences are SEHNR and FQNEAQ (reference sequence). The CDR3 spans 14 residues. The V end was cut by 5 bases, the J end by 4 bases, with 13 bases between.

This chain joins TRBV19 and TRBJ1-4; unclear D gene. Per germline, CDR1 LNHDA and CDR2 SQIVND (reference sequence). This CDR3 is built from 16 residues. V lost 3 bases to trimming and J lost 8 bases, with 19 bases between them. The CDR3 DNA is TGTGCCAGTAGTATCCTAAACCGGGAGGGAAGCGAAAAACTGTTTTTT. It yields the protein CASSILNREGSEKLFF. The variable domain in full, with the rest retrieved from reference TRBV19 and TRBJ1-4, is DGGITQSPKYLFRKEGQNVTLSCEQNLNHDAMYWYRQDPGQGLRLIYYSQIVNDFQKGDIAEGYSVSREKKESFPLTVTSAQKNPTAFYLCASSILNREGSEKLFFGSGTQLSVL.

The rearrangement uses TRBV7-2 and TRBJ2-5; D ambiguous. Trimming cost V 7 bases and J 5 bases, with 14 bases left between them. CDR1 SGHTA and CDR2 FQGNSA come from the germline V gene. The CDR3 length is 13 residues. CDR3 residues: CASNLGLTETQYF. The DNA for the CDR3 is TGTGCCAGCAATTTGGGGTTGACGGAGACCCAGTACTTC.

V is TRBV30 and J is TRBJ1-3, with D possibly TRBD1 on 6 matching bases. Germline CDR1 and CDR2: GTSNPN and SVGIG (reference sequence). V lost 5 bases to trimming and J lost 0 bases, with 14 bases between them. The CDR3 is 15 residues long. For the CDR3, the DNA is TGTGCCTGGCTAAGGGGGGAAAACTCTGGAAACACCATATATTTT. Translating gives CAWLRGENSGNTIYF.

By frequency in the sample, this clone is medium-sized. V is TRBV4-2 and J is TRBJ2-4; 7 bases are a match to TRBD2. V shed 0 bases, J shed 9 bases, and the junction held 8 bases outside the gene matches. This CDR3 is built from 15 residues. Germline V CDR1 and CDR2: LGHNA, YNFKEQ. CDR3 DNA: TGTGCCAGCAGCCAAGATTGGACGGGGGGAGGCATTCAGTACTTC. As protein: CASSQDWTGGGIQYF.

This chain joins TRBV6-5 and TRBJ1-4; D is unresolved. CDR1 and CDR2 from the germline V gene are MNHEY and SVGAGI. Deletions cut 2 bases from V and 3 bases from J, with 7 bases between. The CDR3 consists of 14 residues. CDR3 sequence (DNA): TGTGCCAGCAGTTACGACGGGGCTAATGAAAAACTGTTTTTT. This translates into CASSYDGANEKLFF.

V usage is TRBV27 and J usage is TRBJ1-4; D gene unclear. The CDR3 runs to 15 residues. V dropped 4 bases and J dropped 7 bases, with 16 bases sitting between them. Looked up from germline, CDR1 is MNHEY and CDR2 is SMNVEV (reference sequence). The CDR3, as DNA: TGTGCCAGCAGTTCCTCGGCCGCTGGTAGTGAAAAACTGTTTTTT. It yields the protein CASSSSAAGSEKLFF.